This is a list of T cell receptor beta chains from one sample in a study of Graves' ophthalmopathy and Graves' hyperthyroidism. TCRdb analysed the multiplex PCR reads with MiXCR anew, one entry per CDR3 protein. The data show 300,000 or so distinct CDR3 sequences, 17% seen once. What was sequenced was peripheral blood. These receptors were obtained from an adult man with Graves' ophthalmopathy. CDR3s include the opening cysteine and the closing phenylalanine or tryptophan. D genes are given only for firm matches. Where a row states a size, it is once, few, many or the class of an expanded clone; other rows omit it.

d_call,clone_size,v_call,j_call,cdr3_aa,cdr3_nt
NA,NA,TRBV11-2,TRBJ1-1,CASSSNPGDTEAFF,TGTGCCAGCAGCTCAAACCCGGGGGACACTGAAGCTTTCTTT
TRBD1,many,TRBV2,TRBJ1-2,CASQTGRTGEGYTF,TGTGCCAGCCAAACCGGAAGGACAGGGGAGGGCTACACCTTC
NA,once,TRBV6-2/TRBV6-3,TRBJ2-7,CASSYWGPSAYEQYF,TGTGCCAGCAGTTACTGGGGCCCTTCCGCCTACGAGCAGTACTTC
NA,many,TRBV28,TRBJ2-7,CASRERVFGEQYF,TGTGCCAGCAGGGAGAGGGTGTTCGGCGAGCAGTACTTC
NA,many,TRBV19,TRBJ1-5,CASSSRAQPQHF,TGTGCCAGTAGTTCAAGGGCCCAGCCCCAGCATTTT
NA,many,TRBV5-1,TRBJ2-5,CASSLVGLATPQETQYF,TGCGCCAGCAGTCTGGTAGGATTAGCGACACCCCAAGAGACCCAGTACTTC
TRBD1,many,TRBV7-9,TRBJ2-5,CASSTYRGRESETQYF,TGTGCCAGCAGCACCTACAGGGGGCGGGAATCTGAGACCCAGTACTTC
NA,many,TRBV6-1,TRBJ1-1,CASSGFSEAFF,TGTGCCAGCAGTGGTTTCTCTGAAGCTTTCTTT
NA,many,TRBV12-3/TRBV12-4,TRBJ1-1,CASRGQGFTEAFF,TGTGCCAGCAGAGGGCAGGGCTTCACTGAAGCTTTCTTT
NA,many,TRBV18,TRBJ2-1,CASSPPQGSYNEQFF,TGTGCCAGCTCACCACCCCAGGGGTCCTACAATGAGCAGTTCTTC
TRBD2,many,TRBV11-1,TRBJ2-2,CASSPPGLAGSGELFF,TGTGCCAGCAGCCCTCCGGGACTAGCGGGGTCCGGGGAGCTGTTTTTT
NA,many,TRBV28,TRBJ1-2,CASSFHTNYGYTF,TGTGCCAGCAGTTTCCACACTAACTATGGCTACACCTTC
TRBD2,NA,TRBV5-8,TRBJ2-2,CASSLGSSGGELFF,TGTGCCAGCAGCTTAGGGTCTAGCGGCGGGGAGCTGTTTTTT
NA,many,TRBV7-6,TRBJ2-5,CASSLAPGETQYF,TGTGCCAGCAGCTTAGCACCGGGGGAGACCCAGTACTTC
NA,NA,TRBV11-2,TRBJ2-5,CASSRGDDKETQYF,TGTGCCAGCAGCCGGGGAGACGACAAAGAGACCCAGTACTTC
NA,many,TRBV6-2/TRBV6-3,TRBJ1-2,CASSRGVNGYTF,TGTGCCAGCAGTAGAGGGGTCAACGGCTACACCTTC
NA,NA,TRBV6-5,TRBJ2-7,CASSPSNRGGLYEQYF,TGTGCCAGCAGTCCCTCGAACAGGGGAGGCCTCTACGAGCAGTACTTC
TRBD1,NA,TRBV28,TRBJ2-7,CASRQDRASSYEQYF,TGTGCCAGCAGACAAGACAGGGCTTCCTCCTACGAGCAGTACTTC
TRBD1,many,TRBV12-3/TRBV12-4,TRBJ1-2,CASSSGQGYGYTF,TGTGCCAGCAGTTCGGGACAGGGATATGGCTACACCTTC
NA,many,TRBV3-1,TRBJ1-1,CASSQGGPNTEAFF,TGTGCCAGCAGCCAAGGTGGCCCGAACACTGAAGCTTTCTTT
NA,many,TRBV24-1,TRBJ2-5,CATSENSRNTGDRTQYF,TGTGCCACCAGTGAAAATTCCAGGAATACAGGCGATCGGACCCAGTACTTC
NA,many,TRBV4-1,TRBJ2-7,CASSQETPFYEQYF,TGCGCCAGCAGCCAAGAGACTCCCTTTTACGAGCAGTACTTC
NA,many,TRBV5-1,TRBJ1-2,CASSLLRGVYGYTF,TGCGCCAGCAGCTTGTTACGGGGAGTGTATGGCTACACCTTC
TRBD2,many,TRBV9,TRBJ2-7,CASSRSGSGGADEQYF,TGTGCCAGCAGTAGGTCTGGGAGCGGGGGGGCCGACGAGCAGTACTTC
TRBD2,many,TRBV30,TRBJ2-2,CAWTTSARSSNTGELFF,TGTGCCTGGACGACTAGCGCTCGAAGTTCGAACACCGGGGAGCTGTTTTTT
NA,NA,TRBV7-8,TRBJ2-7,CASSLGGGISYEQYF,TGTGCCAGCAGCTTAGGTGGGGGAATCTCCTACGAGCAGTACTTC
TRBD2,many,TRBV7-8,TRBJ2-7,CASSSGLFYEQYF,TGTGCCAGCAGCTCGGGACTATTTTACGAGCAGTACTTC
NA,NA,TRBV6-1,TRBJ1-5,CASSEAVISNQPQHF,TGTGCCAGCAGTGAAGCGGTCATTAGCAATCAGCCCCAGCATTTT
NA,many,TRBV6-2/TRBV6-3,TRBJ1-5,CASSLPPTEGGQPQHF,TGTGCCAGCAGTTTACCGCCGACGGAGGGGGGTCAGCCCCAGCATTTT
NA,NA,TRBV4-1,TRBJ2-7,CASSPGLETYEQYF,TGCGCCAGCAGCCCCGGACTGGAAACCTACGAGCAGTACTTC
TRBD1,many,TRBV9,TRBJ1-2,CASSDGTGYGYTF,TGTGCCAGCAGCGATGGGACAGGCTATGGCTACACCTTC
NA,NA,TRBV2,TRBJ2-7,CASTPNRASHEQYF,TGTGCCAGCACCCCTAACAGGGCTTCCCACGAGCAGTACTTC
NA,many,TRBV7-2,TRBJ1-2,CASSLGHLYGYTF,TGTGCCAGCAGCTTAGGGCACCTCTATGGCTACACCTTC
TRBD2,many,TRBV6-1,TRBJ2-2,CASRPASGRATGELFF,TGTGCCAGCAGACCCGCTAGCGGGAGGGCCACCGGGGAGCTGTTTTTT
TRBD1,many,TRBV19,TRBJ1-1,CAARQGAATEAFF,TGTGCCGCAAGACAGGGGGCCGCCACTGAAGCTTTCTTT
TRBD1,many,TRBV28,TRBJ1-5,CASGYPDRAVQPQHF,TGTGCCAGCGGCTACCCGGACAGGGCCGTCCAGCCCCAGCATTTT
NA,many,TRBV5-1,TRBJ1-2,CASSPIQGTYGYTF,TGCGCCAGCAGCCCTATACAGGGAACCTATGGCTACACCTTC
NA,many,TRBV20-1,TRBJ2-7,CSARDRRGLYEQYF,TGCAGTGCTAGAGATCGCAGGGGACTCTACGAGCAGTACTTC
NA,NA,TRBV6-1,TRBJ1-1,CASTRVGVNTEACF,TGTGCCAGCACTCGCGTCGGGGTGAACACTGAAGCTTGCTTT
NA,few,TRBV12-3/TRBV12-4,TRBJ2-5,CASSLTDKTQYF,TGTGCCAGCAGTTTGACAGATAAGACCCAGTACTTC
NA,NA,TRBV19,TRBJ2-7,CATSDLRDEQYF,TGTGCCACCAGTGATCTCAGGGACGAGCAGTACTTC
TRBD2,many,TRBV19,TRBJ2-2,CASRGLAGITGELFF,TGTGCCAGTAGGGGACTAGCGGGAATCACCGGGGAGCTGTTTTTT
NA,many,TRBV6-5,TRBJ2-7,CASRTGTSYEQYF,TGTGCCAGCAGGACAGGGACTTCCTACGAGCAGTACTTC
NA,many,TRBV4-1,TRBJ1-2,CASSQESSWGYGYTF,TGCGCCAGCAGCCAAGAGTCTTCATGGGGCTATGGCTACACCTTC
NA,NA,TRBV19,TRBJ1-2,CASSTVRGVYGYNF,TGTGCCAGTAGTACGGTCAGGGGCGTTTATGGCTACAACTTC
NA,many,TRBV6-1,TRBJ1-1,CASSEAELLNTEAFF,TGTGCCAGCAGTGAAGCGGAACTCCTGAACACTGAAGCTTTCTTT